This TCR beta chain was recovered during a study of T cell responses to AZD1222 COVID-19 vaccine. The study's findings and limits: Epitopes outside B.1.351 and B.1.1.7 mutated regions reportedly drew nearly half of spike TCRs.

Points on this clone: Its antigen is not identified.

Method: immunoSEQ multiplex PCR; TCRdb's copy keeps in-frame clones and lacks some. The sample contains fewer than 150,000 clones, approximately 86% of which appear only once. With 0 bases clipped from V and 3 bases from J, the junction kept 0 bases outside the gene matches. The CDR3 is made up of 14 amino acids. Per germline, CDR1 PRHDT and CDR2 FYEKMQ (reference sequence). This chain links TRBV13 with TRBJ2-7; TRBD1 agrees at 9 bases. This receptor was obtained from an adult who received the AZD1222 COVID-19 vaccine. Sequencing was performed on peripheral blood, taken 28 days after the second AZD1222 dose. The CDR3 is CASSLGGQGYEQYF. The CDR3 DNA reads TGTGCCAGCAGCTTAGGGGGACAGGGCTACGAGCAGTACTTC.